This TCR beta chain was identified during a study of shared T cell receptors in the human thymus. The repertoire was sequenced with immunoSEQ multiplex PCR; TCRdb's copy has only in-frame clones and lacks some. The sample contains 500,000 to 750,000 clones, 88% of which appear only once. The same data also went into a second study, on human thymus T cells. That source notes: Thymus was obtained from resections taken during corrective heart surgery.

Source material: thymocytes. The sequence derives from a boy less than two years old with a congenital heart defect.

The CDR3 DNA sequence: TGTGCCTGTCACTTGGGGACAGCTAACTATGGCTACACCTTC. Its protein is CACHLGTANYGYTF. This chain links TRBV30 with TRBJ1-2, with 7 bases matching TRBD1. The CDR3 totals 14 residues. After removal of 6 bases from V and 0 bases from J, the junction contained 7 bases not matched to a gene. Per the germline V gene, CDR1 is GTSNPN and CDR2 is SVGIG (reference sequence). Supplemented by reference TRBV30 and TRBJ1-2, the full variable domain reads SQTIHQWPATLVQPVGSPLSLECTVEGTSNPNLYWYRQAAGRGLQLLFYSVGIGQISSEVPQNLSASRPQDRQFILSSKKLLLSDSGFYLCACHLGTANYGYTFGSGTRLTVV.